This T cell receptor (beta chain) was sequenced during a study of T cells after yellow fever vaccination. The sample holds a few counts of this clonotype. With 0 bases removed from V and 1 base from J, the gap between germline ends came to 3 bases. Germline loops: CDR1 LGHNA, CDR2 YNFKEQ. The CDR3 loop spans 14 amino acids. In TCRdb, the 5' RACE reads were re-called with MiXCR into one record per CDR3 protein. The sample lists hundreds of thousands of distinct CDR3 sequences; under 15% were seen once. The genes are TRBV4-2 and TRBJ2-2; D is unclear. The clonotype was recovered from a man aged 18 to 29 who received the YFV17D yellow fever vaccine. The specimen comprised CD4+ T cells sorted from PBMCs, sampled 15 days after the yellow fever booster vaccination. The CDR3 here is CASSQERNTGELFF. CDR3 in DNA: TGTGCCAGCAGCCAAGAAAGGAACACCGGGGAGCTGTTTTTT.